This TCR beta chain was recovered during a study of cytomegalovirus exposure and HLA in healthy donors. Study in general: Later analysis reported that the 95 to 150 validation repertoires shared the platform of the approximately 670 first-cohort repertoires.

Findings of the study overall: CMV antigen specificity was confirmed in vitro for a few CMV-associated chains.

Germline lookup yields CDR1 SGHVS and CDR2 FQNEAQ. The CDR3 extends over 14 amino acids. Unmatched junction bases numbered 6, after V lost 5 bases and J lost 2 bases. Produced via immunoSEQ multiplex PCR; TCRdb's table is partial and in-frame only. The sample has 150,000 to 200,000 clones, just under 90% seen once. With respect to this clone: The target antigen is unknown.

This sequence joins TRBV7-8 and TRBJ2-7; 7 bases fit TRBD1. Sequenced: PBMCs. The clonotype comes from a young man in good health and CMV-seropositive. The CDR3 DNA reads TGTGCCAGCAGCCGACAGGGTTCCACCTACGAGCAGTACTTC. It specifies CASSRQGSTYEQYF.